Each of the 26 T cell receptor beta chains below was sequenced from the same sample in a study of beta chain features in type 1 diabetes. Study results and caveats: TCRB CDR3s from Type 1 diabetes patients were moderately but significantly shorter in all four CD4+ subsets.

Sequenced material consisted of expressed TCRB transcripts (all of the isolated RNA was reverse transcribed). The assay was immunoSEQ multiplex PCR, and TCRdb's table has in-frame clones only and misses some. The sample contains more than 250,000 clones, around 24% of which appear only once. The antigens these receptors bind are not known. Sequencing was carried out using naive CD4+ T cells from blood. These TCRs come from a woman in her 30s with type 1 diabetes.

This chain links TRBV2 with TRBJ2-3, with D possibly TRBD2 on 6 matching bases. Germline CDR1 and CDR2: SNHLY and FYNNEI. The CDR3 is 15 residues long. The germline V and J ends were trimmed by 6 bases and 5 bases, with 18 bases remaining between them. CDR3 in DNA: TGTGCCAGCAGGGCGGGACCGCAACATGAAGATACGCAGTATTTT. Its protein product is CASRAGPQHEDTQYF.

Only a few counts were recorded for this clone. V usage is TRBV30 and J usage is TRBJ2-1, with unresolved D. CDR3 length: 14 residues. V lost 2 bases and J 9 bases, leaving 17 bases between the germline ends. Germline-derived CDR1 and CDR2 are GTSNPN and SVGIG (reference sequence). DNA for the CDR3: TGTGCCTGGAGTTCATCCCCCAGTGAGGTTGAGCAGTTCTTC. This codes for CAWSSSPSEVEQFF.

V usage is TRBV10-3 and J usage is TRBJ2-1; 10 bases agree with TRBD2. V was clipped by 7 bases and J by 1 base; unmatched bases: 1. CDR1 and CDR2 from the germline V gene are ENHRY and SYGVKD. The CDR3 is 14 amino acids. CDR3 bases: TGTGCCATCACACTAGCGGGATCCTACAATGAGCAGTTCTTC. Protein: CAITLAGSYNEQFF.

V usage is TRBV18 and J usage is TRBJ2-5, with 7 positions matching TRBD1. Germline CDR1 is KGHSH and CDR2 is LQKENI. The junction had 14 bases not matched to a gene; V was cut back by 6 bases and J by 7 bases. The CDR3 is 15 residues long. In DNA form, the CDR3 reads TGTGCCAGCTCCCGCGACAGGGCTCCATCGGGGACCCAGTACTTC. Translation: CASSRDRAPSGTQYF.

The chain is built from TRBV28 and TRBJ2-7; possible D gene TRBD2, 7 bases. The CDR3 sequence is 17 residues long. CDR1 and CDR2 from the germline V gene are MDHEN and SYDVKM. Trimming pared 4 bases from V and 1 base from J, leaving 20 bases between. CDR3 amino acids: CASSSIRGAGPSYEQYF. CDR3 DNA sequence: TGTGCCAGCAGTTCTATCCGGGGGGCGGGTCCATCCTACGAGCAGTACTTC.

The rearrangement uses TRBV11-2 and TRBJ2-1; 9 nucleotides match TRBD2. Germline values: CDR1 SGHAT, CDR2 FQNNGV. The V segment lost 5 bases and the J segment 5 bases; nucleotides outside the gene matches: 4. The CDR3 loop spans 14 amino acids. In DNA, the CDR3 is TGTGCCAGCAGCGCAAGACTAGCGGACAATGAGCAGTTCTTC. Amino acids: CASSARLADNEQFF.

This clone was found a few times. This chain links TRBV25-1 with TRBJ1-1; 7 nucleotides agree with TRBD1. The CDR3 has 11 amino acids. Trimming took 9 bases from V and 11 from J; bases not matched to a gene: 9. The V gene's germline CDR1 is MGHDK and CDR2 SYGVNS. The CDR3 reads CASGTGVPAFF. CDR3 DNA sequence: TGTGCCAGTGGAACAGGGGTTCCGGCTTTCTTT. Based on the CDR3 plus reference TRBV25-1 and TRBJ1-1, the full variable domain is EADIYQTPRYLVIGTGKKITLECSQTMGHDKMYWYQQDPGMELHLIHYSYGVNSTEKGDLSSESTVSRIRTEHFPLTLESARPSHTSQYLCASGTGVPAFFGQGTRLTVV.

There are a few counts of this clone. The chain has TRBV18 and TRBJ2-5; the match to TRBD2 covers 10 bases. The ends lost 3 bases at V and 2 bases at J; junction bases unmatched: 6. This CDR3 contains 16 residues. Germline V lookup: CDR1 KGHSH, CDR2 LQKENI. The CDR3 sequence: CASSPSSGSPQETQYF. As DNA, the CDR3 is TGTGCCAGCTCACCTTCTAGCGGGAGTCCGCAAGAGACCCAGTACTTC.

The chain links TRBV28 to TRBJ2-1, with D hard to call. CDR1 and CDR2 from the germline V gene are MDHEN and SYDVKM. Between the trimmed V and J ends, which lost 7 bases and 2 bases, there was a span of 18 bases. CDR3 length: 16 amino acids. The CDR3 bases are TGTGCCAGCACCGGAGACGAAGCTAAAACCTACAATGAGCAGTTCTTC. Its protein is CASTGDEAKTYNEQFF.

This clone was detected a few times. This chain uses TRBV4-1 with TRBJ1-2, with TRBD1 identical over 7 bases. After removal of 1 base from V and 7 bases from J, the junction contained 15 bases not matched to a gene. Germline V gene data show CDR1 as MGHRA and CDR2 as YSYEKL. The CDR3 extends over 17 amino acids. CDR3 loop: CASSQARTGHRLGGYTF. For the CDR3, the DNA is TGCGCCAGCAGCCAAGCGAGGACAGGCCATCGGCTCGGTGGCTACACCTTC.

The chain couples TRBV9 to TRBJ2-7, with 12 positions matching TRBD2. The length of the CDR3 is 16 residues. Germline V lookup: CDR1 SGDLS, CDR2 YYNGEE. Trimming at V came to 5 bases and at J to 5 bases, leaving 11 bases not matched to a gene. In nucleotides, the CDR3 is TGTGCCAGCAGTCTCGGACTAGCGGGGTCGGAGGACGAGCAGTACTTC. Protein product: CASSLGLAGSEDEQYF.

The table lists this clone with a few counts. The chain employs TRBV9 and TRBJ1-5; 7 bases map to TRBD1. V lost 3 bases to trimming and J lost 8 bases; unmatched junction nucleotides: 8. The CDR3 has 14 amino acids. Germline-derived CDR1 and CDR2 are SGDLS and YYNGEE. The CDR3 DNA reads as TGTGCCAGCAGCGCCGGACAGGCCCAAGAGCCCCAGCATTTT. Encoded protein: CASSAGQAQEPQHF. Complete variable domain (other parts from reference TRBV9 and TRBJ1-5): DSGVTQTPKHLITATGQRVTLRCSPRSGDLSVYWYQQSLDQGLQFLIQYYNGEERAKGNILERFSAQQFPDLHSELNLSSLELGDSALYFCASSAGQAQEPQHFGDGTRLSIL.

The chain employs TRBV9 and TRBJ2-1, with D tentatively TRBD2 (6 bases). This CDR3 contains 17 residues. Germline V gene sequence: CDR1 SGDLS, CDR2 YYNGEE. The ends were cut back, 0 bases at V and 3 bases at J, with 16 bases in the middle. The CDR3 sequence: CASSVGWLAGSYNEQFF. The CDR3 DNA follows: TGTGCCAGCAGCGTAGGGTGGTTGGCGGGAAGCTACAATGAGCAGTTCTTC.

This clone was counted a few times. The rearrangement uses TRBV2 and TRBJ2-1, with D hard to call. Trimming removed 0 bases at V and 7 bases at J, with 4 bases between. Germline V gene sequence: CDR1 SNHLY, CDR2 FYNNEI. The CDR3 extends over 12 amino acids. For the CDR3, the DNA is TGTGCCAGCAGTGAAGCCAAAAATGAGCAGTTCTTC. Its protein product is CASSEAKNEQFF.

V gene TRBV7-8 combines with J gene TRBJ2-3; 12 positions agree with TRBD2. The CDR3 spans 15 residues. Germline values: CDR1 SGHVS, CDR2 FQNEAQ. Trimming at V came to 5 bases and at J to 7 bases, leaving 7 bases not matched to a gene. The CDR3: CASSLTGTSGHTQYF. CDR3 nucleotide sequence: TGTGCCAGCAGCCTAACCGGGACTAGCGGGCATACGCAGTATTTT.

The chain carries TRBV30 and TRBJ2-3; D unresolved. Germline CDR1 reads GTSNPN; CDR2 reads SVGIG (reference sequence). The CDR3 is 12 residues long. Trimming removed 2 bases at V and 6 bases at J, with 9 bases between. The CDR3 DNA sequence: TGTGCCTGGAGTCTTTCCGGGGATACGCAGTATTTT. Its protein product is CAWSLSGDTQYF.

This chain uses TRBV5-6 with TRBJ2-1; TRBD2 matches 11 bases. With V trimmed by 2 bases and J by 8 bases, 6 bases remained unmatched. This CDR3 has 15 amino acids. CDR1 is SGHDT and CDR2 is YYEEEE in the germline V gene. CDR3: CASSLASGRSDEQFF. The CDR3 nucleotides are TGTGCCAGCAGCTTAGCTAGCGGGAGGTCCGATGAGCAGTTCTTC.

This clone appeared a few times. This chain joins TRBV11-2 and TRBJ2-1; D unresolved. CDR1 and CDR2 (germline): SGHAT, FQNNGV. The CDR3 has 13 amino acids. Trimming took off 5 bases at V and 5 bases at J, with 10 bases between the two ends. CDR3 loop: CASSQEPHNEQFF. The CDR3 DNA is TGTGCCAGCAGCCAAGAGCCACACAATGAGCAGTTCTTC.

V gene TRBV5-1 combines with J gene TRBJ2-3; 8 nucleotides match TRBD1. CDR1 is SGHRS and CDR2 is YFSETQ in the germline V gene. This CDR3 is 14 amino acids long. J gave up 4 bases and V 4 bases, and 5 bases lay outside the gene matches. The CDR3 is CASSLGQGPDTQYF. In DNA, the CDR3 is TGCGCCAGCAGCCTCGGACAGGGCCCAGATACGCAGTATTTT.

This clone was found a few times. The chain employs TRBV14 and TRBJ2-1; TRBD2 might be the D (5 bases). The CDR3 is 15 residues long. Germline-derived CDR1 and CDR2 are SGHDN and FVKESK. V was clipped by 7 bases and J by 7 bases, with 20 bases between them. The CDR3 region is CASTPFRESENEQFF. The CDR3 nucleotides read TGTGCCAGCACCCCTTTTAGGGAGTCGGAGAATGAGCAGTTCTTC.

This rearrangement joins TRBV29-1 to TRBJ2-6; unclear D gene. Germline V CDR1 and CDR2: SQVTM, ANQGSEA. The ends were cut back, 6 bases at V and 2 bases at J, with 11 bases in the middle. CDR3 size: 14 residues. CDR3 DNA sequence: TGCAGCGTGATACTTAATGCTGGGGCCAACGTCCTGACTTTC. Translation: CSVILNAGANVLTF.

The rearrangement links TRBV6-5 to TRBJ2-1, with 9 bases that match TRBD2. Unmatched junction bases numbered 3, after V lost 2 bases and J lost 7 bases. Germline values: CDR1 MNHEY, CDR2 SVGAGI. The CDR3 contains 14 residues. The CDR3 nucleotides read TGTGCCAGCAGTTACGGACTAGCGTTGAATGAGCAGTTCTTC. Its translation is CASSYGLALNEQFF.

This clone came up a few times. The chain joins TRBV9 to TRBJ2-5; 10 positions match TRBD1. This CDR3 has 14 amino acids. Germline V gives CDR1 SGDLS, CDR2 YYNGEE. J was trimmed by 5 bases and V by 2 bases; bases with no gene match: 3. The CDR3 loop is CASSVGQGLETQYF. DNA for the CDR3: TGTGCCAGCAGCGTGGGACAGGGGCTGGAGACCCAGTACTTC.

The V gene is TRBV15, the J gene TRBJ1-5; TRBD1 is a possible D gene (5 bases). V lost 9 bases to trimming and J lost 3 bases, with 12 bases between them. Germline V gene lookup returns CDR1 LNHNV and CDR2 YYDKDF (reference sequence). The CDR3 has 13 residues. CDR3: CATCPGLNQPQHF. CDR3 bases: TGTGCCACATGTCCAGGGCTCAATCAGCCCCAGCATTTT.

This clone was found a few times. The rearrangement links TRBV2 to TRBJ1-5; D might be TRBD1 (5 bases). Germline V gene sequence: CDR1 SNHLY, CDR2 FYNNEI. V dropped 6 bases and J dropped 2 bases, with 14 bases sitting between them. The CDR3 covers 15 residues. The CDR3 DNA reads TGTGCCAGCAGGAAAGAAGGGGCTGGCAATCAGCCCCAGCATTTT. This codes for CASRKEGAGNQPQHF.

The chain carries TRBV4-1 and TRBJ1-2, with 10 bases matching TRBD1. The germline V gene encodes CDR1 MGHRA and CDR2 YSYEKL. CDR3 length equals 14 residues. V shed 4 bases and J 2 bases; nucleotides not matched to a gene: 1. CDR3 DNA: TGCGCCAGCAGCCCGGGACAGGGGAACTATGGCTACACCTTC. Protein product: CASSPGQGNYGYTF.